This TCR beta chain was documented in a study of shared clonotypes between healthy human individuals. A deep-level run was used for the assay. Libraries were prepared by immunoSEQ multiplex PCR; TCRdb keeps only in-frame clonotypes and omits some of them. The sample holds hundreds of thousands of clones, around two thirds seen once. Remarks on this clone: Because the CDR3's place on the DNA is in doubt, the DNA is left out and the CDR3 is given as listed by TCRdb.

The germline gives CDR1 MGHDK, CDR2 SYGVNS. The CDR3 is 16 residues long, ends included. A split of CD4+ cells into CD45RA+ naive and CD45RA-negative memory subsets was performed. The TCR sequence derives from a woman in her twenties or thirties in good health. The specimen sequenced was memory CD4+ T cells sorted from blood. Regarding subset: CD45RA-negative fraction. The chain is built from TRBV25-1 and TRBJ2-3; the table's D call TRBD2 went unverified against the DNA. CDR3 sequence reads: CASSSSTSGRTDTQYF.